This entry is about one T cell receptor beta chain. This receptor's antigen is unknown. Per-nucleotide qualities are absent, and no much larger clonotype sits a single base away. The sample originates from a study of blood T cell repertoires in COVID-19 (dated by TCRdb to 2020 to 2021). Concerning the study at large: Samples covering the acute and convalescent phases of COVID-19 were provided by collaborators in the United States, Italy and Spain. The material from the prospective study consisted of cDNA or gDNA derived from T cells, B-cell-depleted T cells, or PBMCs. The dataset comprised deeply sampled blood TCRbeta repertoires from subjects exposed to, actively infected with, or recovered from COVID-19. The repertoires were made available in a free public database intended to serve as a resource for research on the immune response to SARS-CoV-2. The samples were drawn from two sources: the first 160 participants of the ongoing ImmuneRACE study, and 1,200 or so subjects contributed by 6 global collaborators. Nearly every sample came with metadata listing a de-identified subject ID, COVID-19 status, age in years and sex. Where available, HLA class I and class II types were obtained from metadata supplied by the sample provider rather than from assay-based typing. What the research found in general, with its limitations: The amount of clinical and demographic metadata varied by source and participant and was provided uncurated.

TCRbeta CDR3 regions were amplified from genomic DNA using the immunoSEQ Assay, a bias-controlled multiplex PCR. As for how the authors treated the data: The number of nucleated cells in each sample was estimated from the amplification of reference gene primers within the assay. To quantify the absolute abundance of each unique TCRbeta CDR3 rearrangement, sequence reads were collapsed and filtered. For each sample, productive Simpson clonality was calculated by taking the square root of Simpson's diversity index across productive rearrangements. Entries here come from immuneACCESS through TCRdb and include only in-frame sequences with V and J called. Some clones fail to appear in such tables; in the studies checked, an unresolved V gene covers under half of the shortfall, and the cause of the remainder is unknown. Clone size and V and J calls were adopted from that table, with D and trimming inferred from the DNA. For this sample the table gives 95,000 to 150,000 clones, of which about 83% were detected only once. The biggest ten clones account for about an eighth of the sample.

Whole blood was collected in K2EDTA tubes by collaborating institutions according to the institutions' own protocols. For TCRbeta analysis, collaborators shipped samples as frozen whole blood, isolated PBMCs, or DNA extracted from either of those sample types. As encoded in the germline V gene, CDR1 is SGHVS while CDR2 is FQNEAQ. The CDR3 measures 15 amino acids from cysteine to phenylalanine. The retained sequence is limited to the CDR3, 45 bases, with the frame set at the first base. Trimming takes 3 bases from V and 1 base from J, and the germline ends sit 10 bases apart. This sequence uses TRBV7-8 and TRBJ1-3; TRBD1 might be the D gene, on 6 matching bases. This TCR was recovered from a man aged 60 to 75 with acute or convalescent COVID-19. Sequenced sample: peripheral blood. The CDR3 region: CASSFTGWSGNTIYF. The DNA is TGTGCCAGCAGCTTTACAGGGTGGTCTGGAAACACCATATATTTT.